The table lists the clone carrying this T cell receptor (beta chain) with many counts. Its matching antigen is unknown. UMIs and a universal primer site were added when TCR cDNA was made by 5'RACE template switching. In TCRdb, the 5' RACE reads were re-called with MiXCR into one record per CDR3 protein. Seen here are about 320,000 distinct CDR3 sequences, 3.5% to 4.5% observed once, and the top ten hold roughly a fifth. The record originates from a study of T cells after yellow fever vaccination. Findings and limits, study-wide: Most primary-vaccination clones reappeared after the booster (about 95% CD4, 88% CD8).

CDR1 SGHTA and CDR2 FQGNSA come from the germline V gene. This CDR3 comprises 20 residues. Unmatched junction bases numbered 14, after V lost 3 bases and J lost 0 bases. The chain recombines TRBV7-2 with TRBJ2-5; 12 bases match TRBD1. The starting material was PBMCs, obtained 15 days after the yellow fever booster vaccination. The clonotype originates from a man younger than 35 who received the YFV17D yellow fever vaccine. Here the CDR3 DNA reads TGTGCCAGCAGCTTCTGGGGGACAGGGGGCTCTTTCCCGTACCAAGAGACCCAGTACTTC. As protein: CASSFWGTGGSFPYQETQYF.